The subject of this entry is one T cell receptor (beta chain). This sample was taken from a study of technical replicates of blood from a handful of donors. Clones were read by immunoSEQ multiplex PCR, and TCRdb kept only the in-frame ones, dropping some. The data show 80,000 to 85,000 clones, about nine tenths seen once. The V end lost 3 bases, the J end lost 0 bases, and 7 bases lay between the germline ends. The CDR3 spans 14 residues. The germline V gene has CDR1 MNHNY and CDR2 SVGAGI (reference sequence). The chain recombines TRBV6-6 with TRBJ2-3, with no clear D. This clonotype originated in a human donor in good health. The sample consisted of T cells isolated from PBMCs. The DNA of the CDR3 is TGTGCCAGCAGTTATGCGACTAGCACAGATACGCAGTATTTT. Its protein product is CASSYATSTDTQYF.